Presented here are 30 T cell receptor beta chains from one specimen sequenced in a study of beta chain features in type 1 diabetes (dated by TCRdb to 2016 to 2018). Library method: the immunoSEQ multiplex PCR assay. The entire isolated RNA was reverse transcribed using the High Capacity cDNA Reverse Transcription Kit, and thus expressed TCRB transcripts were sequenced. TCRdb holds this immuneACCESS table with in-frame rearrangements only. Some clones are missing; in checked studies, unresolved V genes explain under half, and the rest has no known cause. The sample profile shows more than 300,000 clones; around 16% of them were found once. The ten most abundant clones make up about 0.018% of the sample. Sequencing used naive CD4+ T cells from blood. Taken with the paper, the label for cell subset or site translates to: true naive CD4+ T cells. The source is a woman younger than 35 in good health.

This chain connects TRBV2 to TRBJ1-5; unclear D gene. The length of the CDR3 is 13 residues. Germline lookup yields CDR1 SNHLY and CDR2 FYNNEI. The V and J ends lost 8 bases and 2 bases respectively, with 10 bases between them. This chain's CDR3 is CASYSGGNQPQHF. In DNA, the CDR3 is TGTGCCAGCTACTCCGGGGGCAATCAGCCCCAGCATTTT.

The chain links TRBV4-2 to TRBJ2-4; 7 nucleotides agree with TRBD2. J gave up 8 bases and V 0 bases, and 4 bases lay outside the gene matches. Germline assignment: CDR1 LGHNA and CDR2 YNFKEQ. CDR3 length: 14 amino acids. CDR3 protein: CASSQEAGVDIQYF. CDR3 bases: TGTGCCAGCAGCCAAGAGGCGGGAGTAGACATTCAGTACTTC.

This clone appeared a few times. The chain combines TRBV10-3 with TRBJ2-3; TRBD2 matches 7 bases. The germline V gene has CDR1 ENHRY and CDR2 SYGVKD. The junction had 0 bases not matched to a gene; V was cut back by 6 bases and J by 3 bases. This CDR3 region has 12 residues. The CDR3 loop is CAISGGTDTQYF. CDR3 sequence (DNA): TGTGCCATCAGCGGGGGGACAGATACGCAGTATTTT.

The chain links TRBV29-1 to TRBJ2-2; 7 bases line up with TRBD1. J was trimmed by 5 bases and V by 0 bases; bases with no gene match: 9. This CDR3 spans 16 amino acids. Germline loops: CDR1 SQVTM, CDR2 ANQGSEA. Here the CDR3 DNA reads TGCAGCGTTGAAGATCAGCAAACAGGGGTTACCGGGGAGCTGTTTTTT. Translation: CSVEDQQTGVTGELFF.

This clone was counted a few times. The gene calls are TRBV5-1 and TRBJ2-1; 7 positions agree with TRBD2. V was pared by 4 bases and J by 5 bases, with 9 bases of the junction left unmatched. The CDR3 length is 15 residues. The V gene's germline CDR1 is SGHRS and CDR2 YFSETQ. The CDR3 reads CASSPEGRADNEQFF. The CDR3 DNA sequence: TGCGCCAGCAGCCCTGAGGGGAGGGCCGACAATGAGCAGTTCTTC.

V and J are TRBV27 and TRBJ2-7, with 9 bases aligning to TRBD2. Trimming cost V 5 bases and J 3 bases; bases outside gene matches: 5. The CDR3 loop spans 14 amino acids. CDR1 and CDR2 (germline): MNHEY, SMNVEV (reference sequence). The chain's CDR3 is CASSPAGGLYEQYF. DNA of the CDR3: TGTGCCAGCAGTCCAGCGGGAGGCCTCTACGAGCAGTACTTC.

The V call is TRBV29-1, the J call TRBJ1-1; D may be TRBD1 (5 bases). Germline V gene data show CDR1 as SQVTM and CDR2 as ANQGSEA. This CDR3 region has 14 residues. V was pared by 7 bases and J by 4 bases, with 19 bases between. The CDR3 bases are TGCAGCGCCCGAGACTCAGGGAAAACCACTGAAGCTTTCTTT. It is translated as CSARDSGKTTEAFF.

This clone has a handful of counts. The chain employs TRBV7-2 and TRBJ2-1; 9 bases are shared with TRBD2. Germline CDR1 SGHTA, CDR2 FQGNSA. V was clipped by 5 bases and J by 7 bases; unmatched bases: 15. CDR3 length: 17 residues. In DNA form, the CDR3 reads TGTGCCAGCAGCCCATCCGGTGGCGGGAGGGCCGGAAATGAGCAGTTCTTC. This encodes CASSPSGGGRAGNEQFF.

This clone has only a few counts. Other DNA sequences in the same sample also yield this CDR3. The V call is TRBV7-9, the J call TRBJ2-5; D uncertain. CDR1 and CDR2 (germline): SEHNR, FQNEAQ (reference sequence). This CDR3 region has 13 residues. V was cut by 5 bases and J by 1 base, with 8 bases left in between. The CDR3, as DNA: TGTGCCAGCAGCCTAGGCGGCCAAGAGACCCAGTACTTC. As protein: CASSLGGQETQYF.

This clone has a handful of counts. The CDR3 DNA follows: TGCGCCAGCAGTCACCCCGTTACTCGCGAGCAGTACTTC. Translation gives CASSHPVTREQYF. This chain connects TRBV23-1 to TRBJ2-7; D remains ambiguous. TRBV23-1 is reported as an ORF; its role is uncertain. This CDR3 contains 13 residues. Deletions cut 3 bases from V and 6 bases from J, with 12 bases between.

The rearrangement joins TRBV25-1 to TRBJ2-3, with D unresolved. The V end lost 3 bases, the J end lost 3 bases, and 10 bases lay between the germline ends. The germline CDR1 and CDR2 sequences are MGHDK and SYGVNS. The CDR3 has 14 amino acids. The CDR3 coding sequence is TGTGCCAGCAGTGACCGGCGACAAACAGATACGCAGTATTTT. Protein sequence: CASSDRRQTDTQYF.

This clone was counted a few times. The J gene is TRBJ2-1, the V gene TRBV10-3, with 15 bases fitting TRBD2. In germline, CDR1 is ENHRY, CDR2 SYGVKD. The length of the CDR3 is 21 residues. With 5 bases clipped from V and 0 bases from J, the junction kept 14 bases outside the gene matches. CDR3 sequence: CAISPFGPGLAGGSSYNEQFF. The DNA for the CDR3 is TGTGCCATCAGTCCCTTTGGGCCGGGACTAGCGGGAGGTAGCTCCTACAATGAGCAGTTCTTC.

The rearrangement links TRBV5-1 to TRBJ2-7, with 9 bases aligning to TRBD1. Germline V lookup: CDR1 SGHRS, CDR2 YFSETQ. The CDR3 totals 18 residues. J gave up 5 bases and V 4 bases, and 19 bases lay outside the gene matches. CDR3 in amino acids: CASSALRDRALGGHEQYF. The CDR3 DNA follows: TGCGCCAGCAGCGCGCTCCGGGACAGGGCACTGGGCGGCCACGAGCAGTACTTC.

This chain joins TRBV7-9 and TRBJ2-3; 12 bases match TRBD2. The germline V gene encodes CDR1 SEHNR and CDR2 FQNEAQ (reference sequence). J was trimmed by 3 bases and V by 5 bases; bases with no gene match: 6. This CDR3 contains 16 residues. For the CDR3, the DNA is TGTGCCAGCAGCCCCTCTAGCGGGAGGGCAACAGATACGCAGTATTTT. As protein: CASSPSSGRATDTQYF. The whole variable domain, filled in from reference TRBV7-9 and TRBJ2-3, reads DTGVSQNPRHKITKRGQNVTFRCDPISEHNRLYWYRQTLGQGPEFLTYFQNEAQLEKSRLLSDRFSAERPKGSFSTLEIQRTEQGDSAMYLCASSPSSGRATDTQYFGPGTRLTVL.

The rearrangement links TRBV30 to TRBJ1-1; 9 nucleotides match TRBD1. Germline CDR1 reads GTSNPN; CDR2 reads SVGIG (reference sequence). This CDR3 has 14 amino acids. The V and J ends lost 3 bases and 6 bases, in that order; junction bases with no gene match: 8. The CDR3 bases are TGTGCCTGGAGGGAACAGGGGGCAGCGGCTGAAGCTTTCTTT. It yields the protein CAWREQGAAAEAFF.

This clone was seen more than once but under ten times. This sequence joins TRBV1 and TRBJ2-7; the table's D call, TRBD1, has no DNA check behind it. TRBV1 is a recognized pseudogene. The CDR3 loop spans 16 amino acids. DNA for the CDR3: TGCACCAGCAGCCAAAGATACAGGGGACTCTTCTACGAGCAGTACTTC. Translation: CTSSQRYRGLFYEQYF.

This clone has only a few counts. This chain links TRBV30 with TRBJ1-1; weak D call: TRBD1 (6 bases). V lost 8 bases to trimming and J lost 5 bases, with 12 bases between them. The germline gives CDR1 GTSNPN, CDR2 SVGIG (reference sequence). This CDR3 contains 11 residues. The CDR3 reads CARGRGTEAFF. Here the CDR3 DNA reads TGTGCCCGGGGCAGGGGAACTGAAGCTTTCTTT.

Only a few counts were recorded for this clone. This sequence joins TRBV30 and TRBJ2-2; maybe TRBD2 (6 bases). Germline loops: CDR1 GTSNPN, CDR2 SVGIG (reference sequence). V lost 0 bases to trimming and J lost 4 bases, with 15 bases between them. The CDR3 is 16 residues long. Written as DNA, the CDR3 is TGTGCCTGGAGTGTGTGGAGGGGTAGCGGCACCGGGGAGCTGTTTTTT. This sequence encodes CAWSVWRGSGTGELFF.

The chain employs TRBV4-1 and TRBJ2-3; D perhaps matches TRBD2 (5 bases). Germline CDR1 reads MGHRA; CDR2 reads YSYEKL. Trimming removed 3 bases from V and 4 bases from J, with 11 bases in between. This CDR3 has 14 residues. CDR3 coding DNA: TGCGCCAGCAGCCAGGGAGCCCCCCCAGATACGCAGTATTTT. It codes for CASSQGAPPDTQYF.

The chain recombines TRBV30 with TRBJ1-5, with D possibly matching TRBD1 (5 bases). The germline gives CDR1 GTSNPN, CDR2 SVGIG (reference sequence). This CDR3 is 13 amino acids long. V dropped 3 bases and J dropped 9 bases, with 15 bases sitting between them. CDR3 loop: CAWSTDGGLPQHF. The CDR3 coding sequence is TGTGCCTGGAGCACCGACGGGGGATTGCCCCAGCATTTT.

A few counts support this clone. The same CDR3 can be traced to other DNA sequences in this sample. The rearrangement joins TRBV30 to TRBJ2-7; D is unresolved. In germline, CDR1 is GTSNPN, CDR2 SVGIG (reference sequence). This CDR3 has 11 amino acids. The V end was cut by 2 bases, the J end by 4 bases, with 6 bases between. CDR3 in amino acids: CAWSTGYEQYF. Written as DNA, the CDR3 is TGTGCCTGGAGTACCGGGTACGAGCAGTACTTC. Looking up the rest from reference TRBV30 and TRBJ2-7 gives the full variable domain: SQTIHQWPATLVQPVGSPLSLECTVEGTSNPNLYWYRQAAGRGLQLLFYSVGIGQISSEVPQNLSASRPQDRQFILSSKKLLLSDSGFYLCAWSTGYEQYFGPGTRLTVT.

V is TRBV28 and J is TRBJ2-7; 8 nucleotides align to TRBD2. Trimming took 7 bases from V and 4 from J; bases not matched to a gene: 12. CDR3 length: 15 residues. CDR1 is MDHEN and CDR2 is SYDVKM in the germline V gene. In nucleotides, the CDR3 is TGTGCCAGCAAGGTCTTCGCGGGAGGCACATACGAGCAGTACTTC. This gives the protein CASKVFAGGTYEQYF.

The chain joins TRBV6-4 to TRBJ1-4; perhaps TRBD1 as D (6 bases). The V gene lost 8 bases and the J gene lost 3 bases, with 16 bases spanning the gap. The germline gives CDR1 MRHNA, CDR2 SNTAGT. The CDR3 spans 15 residues. CDR3 nucleotide sequence: TGTGCCAGCGCGGCCCAGGACAGACCTAATGAAAAACTGTTTTTT. Translation: CASAAQDRPNEKLFF.

This clone occurred a few times. This sequence joins TRBV7-9 and TRBJ2-3; D is unresolved. This CDR3 contains 16 residues. Germline CDR1 and CDR2: SEHNR and FQNEAQ (reference sequence). Trimming left V 5 bases short and J 2 bases short, with 17 bases between. The CDR3 sequence is CASSPRLLQYTDTQYF. The CDR3 region has the DNA TGTGCCAGCAGCCCTCGACTCTTACAATACACAGATACGCAGTATTTT.

This clone was seen more than once but under ten times. The chain uses TRBV14 and TRBJ2-5; a weak D match, TRBD2 (6 bases). Trimming took off 4 bases at V and 5 bases at J, with 14 bases between the two ends. This CDR3 is 14 amino acids long. Germline V gives CDR1 SGHDN, CDR2 FVKESK. CDR3 nucleotide sequence: TGTGCCAGCAGCCGGCAGTTGGGAGGCGAGACCCAGTACTTC. Translated, it gives CASSRQLGGETQYF.

This chain connects TRBV28 to TRBJ1-2; D not certain. The CDR3 consists of 15 residues. Germline values: CDR1 MDHEN, CDR2 SYDVKM. In DNA, the CDR3 is TGTGCGATCAACGGCGGAGTACCCAAGGACTATGGCTACACCTTC. Translated, it gives CAINGGVPKDYGYTF.

The V and J genes are TRBV11-2 and TRBJ2-1; TRBD2 matches at 10 bases. J lost 4 bases, V lost 7 bases, and 10 bases had no gene match. CDR3 length equals 16 residues. The germline V gene has CDR1 SGHAT and CDR2 FQNNGV. Here the CDR3 reads CASTLSTSGLYNEQFF. CDR3 DNA sequence: TGTGCCAGCACCCTGTCGACTAGCGGGTTGTACAATGAGCAGTTCTTC.

Only a few counts were recorded for this clone. The V call is TRBV15, the J call TRBJ1-1, with 11 bases matching TRBD1. The V segment lost 1 base and the J segment 5 bases; nucleotides outside the gene matches: 3. Germline CDR1 reads LNHNV; CDR2 reads YYDKDF (reference sequence). The CDR3 spans 15 residues. The CDR3 DNA sequence: TGTGCCACCAGCAGAGTTGGGACAGGGGGTACTGAAGCTTTCTTT. The encoded protein is CATSRVGTGGTEAFF.

Only a few counts were recorded for this clone. This chain connects TRBV30 to TRBJ2-1; a weak D match, TRBD2 (5 bases). Between the trimmed V and J ends, which lost 2 bases and 10 bases, there was a span of 18 bases. The CDR3 totals 14 residues. CDR1 is GTSNPN, CDR2 SVGIG, per germline (reference sequence). The DNA of the CDR3 is TGTGCCTGGAGTATTAATAGCGTAGCTTTAGAGCAGTTCTTC. This gives the protein CAWSINSVALEQFF.

This clone was observed once. The DNA of the CDR3 is TGTGCCATCAGTGAGGTCCGGGACACTGAAGCTTTCTTT. Translated, it gives CAISEVRDTEAFF. The chain joins TRBV10-3 to TRBJ1-1; no clear D gene. Germline assignment: CDR1 ENHRY and CDR2 SYGVKD. There are 13 residues in the CDR3. V was shortened by 2 bases and J by 3 bases, with 7 bases between the two germline ends.